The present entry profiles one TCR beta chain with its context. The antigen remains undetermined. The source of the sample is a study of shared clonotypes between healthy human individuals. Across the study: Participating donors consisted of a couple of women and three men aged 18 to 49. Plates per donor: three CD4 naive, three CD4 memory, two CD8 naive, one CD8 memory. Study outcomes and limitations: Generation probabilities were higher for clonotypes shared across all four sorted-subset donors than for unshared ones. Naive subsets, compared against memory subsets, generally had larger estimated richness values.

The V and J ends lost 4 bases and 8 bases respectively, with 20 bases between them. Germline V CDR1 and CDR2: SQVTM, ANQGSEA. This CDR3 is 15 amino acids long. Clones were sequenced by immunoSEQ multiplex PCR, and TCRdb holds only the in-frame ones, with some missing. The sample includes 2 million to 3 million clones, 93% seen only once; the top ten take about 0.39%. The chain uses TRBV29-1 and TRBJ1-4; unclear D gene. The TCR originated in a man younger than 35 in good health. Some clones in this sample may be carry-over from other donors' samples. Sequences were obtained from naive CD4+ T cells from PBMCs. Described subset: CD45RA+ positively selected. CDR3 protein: CSVVDRALGGEKLFF. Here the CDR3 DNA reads TGCAGCGTTGTTGATAGGGCCCTGGGAGGAGAAAAACTGTTTTTT.